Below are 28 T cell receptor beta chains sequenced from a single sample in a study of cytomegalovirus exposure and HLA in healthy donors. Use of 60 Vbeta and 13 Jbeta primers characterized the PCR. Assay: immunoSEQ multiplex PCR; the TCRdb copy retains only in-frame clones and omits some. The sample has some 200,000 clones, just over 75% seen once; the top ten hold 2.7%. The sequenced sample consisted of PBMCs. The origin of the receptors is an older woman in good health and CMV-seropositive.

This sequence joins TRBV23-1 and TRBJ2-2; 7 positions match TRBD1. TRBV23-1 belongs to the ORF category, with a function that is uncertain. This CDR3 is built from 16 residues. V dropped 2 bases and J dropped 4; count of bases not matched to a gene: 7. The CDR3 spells CASSQRRGLITGELFF. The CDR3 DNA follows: TGCGCCAGCAGTCAACGTAGGGGGCTGATCACCGGGGAGCTGTTTTTT.

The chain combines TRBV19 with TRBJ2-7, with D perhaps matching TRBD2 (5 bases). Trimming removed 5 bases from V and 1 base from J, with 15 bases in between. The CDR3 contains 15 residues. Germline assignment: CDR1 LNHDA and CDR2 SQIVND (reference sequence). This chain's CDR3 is CASSPSPQISYEQYF. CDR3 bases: TGTGCCAGTAGTCCTAGCCCCCAGATTTCCTACGAGCAGTACTTC. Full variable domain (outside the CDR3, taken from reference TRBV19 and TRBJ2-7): DGGITQSPKYLFRKEGQNVTLSCEQNLNHDAMYWYRQDPGQGLRLIYYSQIVNDFQKGDIAEGYSVSREKKESFPLTVTSAQKNPTAFYLCASSPSPQISYEQYFGPGTRLTVT.

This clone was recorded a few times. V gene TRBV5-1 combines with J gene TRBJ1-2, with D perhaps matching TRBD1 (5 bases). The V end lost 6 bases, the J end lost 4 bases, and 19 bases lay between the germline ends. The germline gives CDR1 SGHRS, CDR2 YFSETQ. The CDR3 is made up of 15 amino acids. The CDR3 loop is CASTNGHGSGYGYTF. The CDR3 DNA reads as TGCGCCAGCACCAACGGACACGGGTCGGGCTATGGCTACACCTTC. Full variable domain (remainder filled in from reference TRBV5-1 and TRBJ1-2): KAGVTQTPRYLIKTRGQQVTLSCSPISGHRSVSWYQQTPGQGLQFLFEYFSETQRNKGNFPGRFSGRQFSNSRSEMNVSTLELGDSALYLCASTNGHGSGYGYTFGSGTRLTVV.

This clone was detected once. The CDR3 DNA reads as TGCGCCAGCAGCTTGGAGGCAGGGTATGGCTACACCTTC. Translation gives CASSLEAGYGYTF. The chain recombines TRBV5-1 with TRBJ1-2; D perhaps matches TRBD1 (5 bases). Trimming took 0 bases from V and 5 from J, leaving 8 bases between them. This CDR3 has 13 amino acids. Germline V lookup: CDR1 SGHRS, CDR2 YFSETQ.

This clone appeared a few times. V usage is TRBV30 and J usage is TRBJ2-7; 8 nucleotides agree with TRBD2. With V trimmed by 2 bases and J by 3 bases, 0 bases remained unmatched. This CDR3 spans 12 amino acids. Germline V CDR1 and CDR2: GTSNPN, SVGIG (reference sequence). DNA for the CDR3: TGTGCCTGGAGTACTAGCGGCTACGAGCAGTACTTC. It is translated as CAWSTSGYEQYF.

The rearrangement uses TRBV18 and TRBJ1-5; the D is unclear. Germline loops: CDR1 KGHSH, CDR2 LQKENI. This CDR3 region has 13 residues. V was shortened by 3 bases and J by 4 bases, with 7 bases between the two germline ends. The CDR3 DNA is TGTGCCAGCTCACCGTCTCAGAATCAGCCCCAGCATTTT. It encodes CASSPSQNQPQHF.

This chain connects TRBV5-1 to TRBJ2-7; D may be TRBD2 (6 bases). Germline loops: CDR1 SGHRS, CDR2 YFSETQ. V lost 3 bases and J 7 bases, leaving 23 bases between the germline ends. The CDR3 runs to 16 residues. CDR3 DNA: TGCGCCAGCAGCTCAGACCTAGAGGTAAGCCGGGGGGAGCAGTACTTC. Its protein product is CASSSDLEVSRGEQYF.

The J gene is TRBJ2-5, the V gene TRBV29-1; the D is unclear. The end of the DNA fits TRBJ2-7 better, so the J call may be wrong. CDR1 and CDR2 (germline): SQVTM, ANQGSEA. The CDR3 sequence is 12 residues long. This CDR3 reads CSVVRDTHEQYF. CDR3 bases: TGCAGCGTTGTGAGAGACACCCACGAGCAGTACTTC.

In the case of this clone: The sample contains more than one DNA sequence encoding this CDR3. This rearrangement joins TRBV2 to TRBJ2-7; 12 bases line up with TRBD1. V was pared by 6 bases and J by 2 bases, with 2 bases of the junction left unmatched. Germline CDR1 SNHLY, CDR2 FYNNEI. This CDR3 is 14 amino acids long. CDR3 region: CASRRDRGPYEQYF. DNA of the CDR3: TGTGCCAGCAGGCGGGACAGGGGGCCCTACGAGCAGTACTTC.

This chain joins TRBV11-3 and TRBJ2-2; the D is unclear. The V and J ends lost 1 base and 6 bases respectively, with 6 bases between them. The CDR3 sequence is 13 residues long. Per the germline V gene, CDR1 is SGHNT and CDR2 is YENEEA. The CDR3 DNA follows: TGTGCCAGCAGCTTAGGAGTCTCCGGGGAGCTGTTTTTT. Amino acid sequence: CASSLGVSGELFF.

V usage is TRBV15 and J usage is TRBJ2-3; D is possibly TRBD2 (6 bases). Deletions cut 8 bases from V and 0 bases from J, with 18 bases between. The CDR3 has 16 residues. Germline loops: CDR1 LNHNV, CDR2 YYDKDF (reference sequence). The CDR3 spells CATSFGGDPSTDTQYF. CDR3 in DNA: TGTGCCACCTCCTTCGGCGGGGATCCTAGCACAGATACGCAGTATTTT.

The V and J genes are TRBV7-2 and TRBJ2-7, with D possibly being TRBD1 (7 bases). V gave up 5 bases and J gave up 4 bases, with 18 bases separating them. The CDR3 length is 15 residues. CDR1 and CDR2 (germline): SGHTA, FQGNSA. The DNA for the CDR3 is TGTGCCAGCAGCCCACGGACAGGAGGGATGTACGAGCAGTACTTC. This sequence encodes CASSPRTGGMYEQYF.

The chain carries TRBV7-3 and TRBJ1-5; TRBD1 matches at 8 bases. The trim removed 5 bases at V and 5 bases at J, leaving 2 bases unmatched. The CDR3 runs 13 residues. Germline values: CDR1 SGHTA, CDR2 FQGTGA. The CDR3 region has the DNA TGTGCCAGCAGCCAGGGGGCGGATCAGCCCCAGCATTTT. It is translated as CASSQGADQPQHF.

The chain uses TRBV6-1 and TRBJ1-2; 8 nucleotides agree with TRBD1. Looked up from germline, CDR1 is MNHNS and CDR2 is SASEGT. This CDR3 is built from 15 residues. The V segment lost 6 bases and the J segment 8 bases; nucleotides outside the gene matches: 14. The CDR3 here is CASSRGLANEGGYTF. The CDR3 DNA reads TGTGCCAGCAGCAGGGGGCTAGCGAACGAGGGGGGCTACACCTTC.

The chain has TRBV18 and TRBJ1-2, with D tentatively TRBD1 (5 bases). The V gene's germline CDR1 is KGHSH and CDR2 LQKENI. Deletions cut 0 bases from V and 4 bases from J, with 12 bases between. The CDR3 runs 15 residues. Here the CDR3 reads CASSPPGRGVYGYTF. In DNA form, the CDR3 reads TGTGCCAGCTCACCACCTGGACGGGGGGTCTATGGCTACACCTTC.

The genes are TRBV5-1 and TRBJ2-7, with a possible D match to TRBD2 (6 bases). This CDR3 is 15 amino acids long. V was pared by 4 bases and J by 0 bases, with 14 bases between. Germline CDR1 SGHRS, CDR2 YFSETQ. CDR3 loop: CASSPAGGYSYEQYF. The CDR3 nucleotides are TGCGCCAGCAGCCCGGCCGGGGGATACTCCTACGAGCAGTACTTC.

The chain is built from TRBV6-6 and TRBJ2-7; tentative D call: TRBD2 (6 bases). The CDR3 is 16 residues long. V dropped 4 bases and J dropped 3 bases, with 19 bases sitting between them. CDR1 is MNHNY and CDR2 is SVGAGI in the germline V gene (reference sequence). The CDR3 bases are TGTGCCAGCAGTTCCGTTGGCCCAGTGGGGGGCTACGAGCAGTACTTC. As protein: CASSSVGPVGGYEQYF.

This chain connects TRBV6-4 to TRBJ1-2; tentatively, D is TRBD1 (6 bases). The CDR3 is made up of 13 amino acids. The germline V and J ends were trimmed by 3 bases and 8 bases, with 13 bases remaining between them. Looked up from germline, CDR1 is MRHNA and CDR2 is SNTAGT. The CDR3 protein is CASSETTGIGYTF. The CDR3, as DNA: TGTGCCAGCAGTGAAACTACAGGGATAGGCTACACCTTC.

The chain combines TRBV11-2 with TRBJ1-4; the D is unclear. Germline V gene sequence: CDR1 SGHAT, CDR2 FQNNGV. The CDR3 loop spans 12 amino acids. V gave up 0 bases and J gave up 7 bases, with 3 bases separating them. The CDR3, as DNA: TGTGCCAGCAGCTTAGACAGTGAAAAACTGTTTTTT. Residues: CASSLDSEKLFF.

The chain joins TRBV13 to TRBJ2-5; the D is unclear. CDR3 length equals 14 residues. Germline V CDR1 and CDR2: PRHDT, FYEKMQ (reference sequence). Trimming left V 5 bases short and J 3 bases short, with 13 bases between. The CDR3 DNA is TGTGCCAGCAGCATTCTTGAACTAAAAGAGACCCAGTACTTC. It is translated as CASSILELKETQYF.

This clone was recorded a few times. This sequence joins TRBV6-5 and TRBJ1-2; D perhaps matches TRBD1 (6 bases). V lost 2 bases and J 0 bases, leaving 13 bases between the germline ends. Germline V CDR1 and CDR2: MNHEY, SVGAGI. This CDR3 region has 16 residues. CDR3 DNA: TGTGCCAGCAGTTACACTGGGGGCCAAGCTAACTATGGCTACACCTTC. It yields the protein CASSYTGGQANYGYTF.

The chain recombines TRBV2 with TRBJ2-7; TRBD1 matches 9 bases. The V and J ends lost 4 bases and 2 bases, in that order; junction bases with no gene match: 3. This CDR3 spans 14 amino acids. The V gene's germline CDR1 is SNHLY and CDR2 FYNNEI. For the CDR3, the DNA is TGTGCCAGCAGTGGAGGACAGGGGACCTACGAGCAGTACTTC. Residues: CASSGGQGTYEQYF. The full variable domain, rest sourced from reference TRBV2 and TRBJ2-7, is EPEVTQTPSHQVTQMGQEVILRCVPISNHLYFYWYRQILGQKVEFLVSFYNNEISEKSEIFDDQFSVERPDGSNFTLKIRSTKLEDSAMYFCASSGGQGTYEQYFGPGTRLTVT.

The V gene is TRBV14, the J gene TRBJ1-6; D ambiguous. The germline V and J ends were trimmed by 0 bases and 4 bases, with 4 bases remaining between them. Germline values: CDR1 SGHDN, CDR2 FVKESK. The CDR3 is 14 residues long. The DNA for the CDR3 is TGTGCCAGCAGCCAAGACAGTTATAATTCACCCCTCCACTTT. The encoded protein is CASSQDSYNSPLHF.

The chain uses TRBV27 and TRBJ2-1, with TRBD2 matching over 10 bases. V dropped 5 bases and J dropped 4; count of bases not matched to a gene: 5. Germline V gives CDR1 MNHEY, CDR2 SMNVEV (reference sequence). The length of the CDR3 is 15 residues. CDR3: CASSTRLAGYNEQFF. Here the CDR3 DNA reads TGTGCCAGCAGTACCCGACTAGCGGGTTACAATGAGCAGTTCTTC.

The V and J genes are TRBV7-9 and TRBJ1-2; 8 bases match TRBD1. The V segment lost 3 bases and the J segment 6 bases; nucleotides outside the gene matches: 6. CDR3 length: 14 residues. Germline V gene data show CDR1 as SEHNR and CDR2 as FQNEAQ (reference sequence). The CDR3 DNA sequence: TGTGCCAGCAGCTTTACACAGGGGGGGCATGGCTACACCTTC. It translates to CASSFTQGGHGYTF.

The CDR3 region is CASRTGTGGFGELFF. The DNA of the CDR3 is TGCGCCAGCAGGACCGGGACAGGGGGCTTCGGGGAGCTGTTTTTT. The chain employs TRBV10-2 and TRBJ2-2; TRBD1 matches 12 bases. CDR1 is WSHSY, CDR2 SAAADI, per germline. The CDR3 runs 15 residues. The V gene end was trimmed by 6 bases and the J gene end by 7 bases; junction bases not matched to a gene: 6.

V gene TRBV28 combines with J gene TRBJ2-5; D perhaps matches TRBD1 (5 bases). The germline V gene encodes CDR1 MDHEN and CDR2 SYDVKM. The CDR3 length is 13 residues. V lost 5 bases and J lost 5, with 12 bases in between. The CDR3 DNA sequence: TGTGCCAGCAGTACCCCCGCAGGGGAGACCCAGTACTTC. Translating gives CASSTPAGETQYF.

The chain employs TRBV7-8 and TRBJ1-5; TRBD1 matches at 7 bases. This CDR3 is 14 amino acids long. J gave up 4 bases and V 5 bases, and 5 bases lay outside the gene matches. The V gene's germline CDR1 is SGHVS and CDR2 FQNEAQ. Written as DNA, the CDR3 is TGTGCCAGCAGCCTTACAGGGGTTAATCAGCCCCAGCATTTT. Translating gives CASSLTGVNQPQHF.